The clone carrying this T cell receptor beta chain was found many times. Its antigen is not known. The CDR3 extends over 16 amino acids. The V segment lost 4 bases and the J segment 0 bases; nucleotides outside the gene matches: 6. Germline-derived CDR1 and CDR2 are MDHEN and SYDVKM. The TCR beta CDR3 regions underwent amplification using RNA transcripts as the source. With the HTBI primer set, the TCR CDR3 went through a first round of RT-PCR. TCRdb itself ran the multiplex PCR reads through MiXCR, one entry per CDR3 protein. The sample lists hundreds of thousands of distinct CDR3 sequences, 15% to 20% occurring once. This sample was taken from a study of T cells in Graves' hyperthyroidism and ophthalmopathy. Study results and limitations: Ophthalmopathy, which appeared later, was predicted by the model a median about 6 months before onset.

Sequenced sample: blood. The source is a young woman with Graves' hyperthyroidism. The V and J genes are TRBV28 and TRBJ2-7; TRBD2 agrees at 10 bases. CDR3 residues: CASSSTTSGTSYEQYF. In nucleotides, the CDR3 is TGTGCCAGCAGTTCCACCACTAGCGGGACCTCCTACGAGCAGTACTTC.